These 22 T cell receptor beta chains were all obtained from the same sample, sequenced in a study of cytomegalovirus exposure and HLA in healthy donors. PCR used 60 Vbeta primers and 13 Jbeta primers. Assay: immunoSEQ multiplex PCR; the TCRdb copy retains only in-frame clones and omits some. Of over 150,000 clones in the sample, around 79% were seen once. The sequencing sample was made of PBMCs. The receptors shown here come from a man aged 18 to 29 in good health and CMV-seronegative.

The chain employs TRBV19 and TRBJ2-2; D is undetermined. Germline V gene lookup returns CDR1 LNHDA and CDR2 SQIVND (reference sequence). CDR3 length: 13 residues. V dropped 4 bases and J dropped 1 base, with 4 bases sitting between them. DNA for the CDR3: TGTGCCAGTAGTACAGGGAACACCGGGGAGCTGTTTTTT. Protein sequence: CASSTGNTGELFF.

The CDR3 coding sequence is TGTGCCAGCAGTGAATCAGGCGGGGGGCCATACAATGAGCAGTTCTTC. This gives the protein CASSESGGGPYNEQFF. This chain joins TRBV6-1 and TRBJ2-1; 8 bases match TRBD2. The germline gives CDR1 MNHNS, CDR2 SASEGT. The CDR3 sequence is 16 residues long. V lost 2 bases to trimming and J lost 4 bases; unmatched junction nucleotides: 7.

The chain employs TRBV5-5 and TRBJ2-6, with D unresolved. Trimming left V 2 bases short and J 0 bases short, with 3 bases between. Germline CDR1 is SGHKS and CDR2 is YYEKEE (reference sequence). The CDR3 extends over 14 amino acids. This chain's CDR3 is CASSFNSGANVLTF. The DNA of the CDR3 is TGTGCCAGCAGCTTTAACTCTGGGGCCAACGTCCTGACTTTC.

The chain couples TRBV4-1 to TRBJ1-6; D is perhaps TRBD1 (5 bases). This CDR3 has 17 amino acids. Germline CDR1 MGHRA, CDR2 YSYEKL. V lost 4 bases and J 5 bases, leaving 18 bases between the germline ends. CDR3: CASSRYGGELNNSPLHF. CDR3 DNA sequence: TGCGCCAGCAGCCGGTACGGGGGGGAGTTGAATAATTCACCCCTCCACTTT.

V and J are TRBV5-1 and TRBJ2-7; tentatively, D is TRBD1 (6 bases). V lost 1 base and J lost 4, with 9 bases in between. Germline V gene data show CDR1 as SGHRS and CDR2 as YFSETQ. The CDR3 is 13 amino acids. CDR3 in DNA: TGCGCCAGCAGCTTGCAGGGGTGGTACGAGCAGTACGTC. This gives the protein CASSLQGWYEQYV.

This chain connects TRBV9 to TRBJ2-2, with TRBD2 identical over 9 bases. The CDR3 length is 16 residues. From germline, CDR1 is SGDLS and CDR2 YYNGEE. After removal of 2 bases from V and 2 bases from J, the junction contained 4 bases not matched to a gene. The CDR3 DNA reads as TGTGCCAGCAGCGTCCTAGCGGGAACCAACACCGGGGAGCTGTTTTTT. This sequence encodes CASSVLAGTNTGELFF.

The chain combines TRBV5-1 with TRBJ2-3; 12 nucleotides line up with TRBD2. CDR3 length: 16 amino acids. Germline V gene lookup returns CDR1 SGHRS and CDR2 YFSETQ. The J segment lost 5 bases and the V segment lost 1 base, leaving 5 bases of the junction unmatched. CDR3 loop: CASSLLAGLAGDTQYF. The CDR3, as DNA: TGCGCCAGCAGCTTGCTTGCGGGACTAGCGGGAGATACGCAGTATTTT.

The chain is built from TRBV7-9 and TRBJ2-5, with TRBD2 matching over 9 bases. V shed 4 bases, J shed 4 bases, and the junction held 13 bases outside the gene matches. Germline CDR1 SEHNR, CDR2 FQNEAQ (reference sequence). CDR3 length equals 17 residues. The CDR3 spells CASSSPGSGGQVETQYF. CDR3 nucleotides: TGTGCCAGCAGCTCCCCGGGTAGCGGGGGCCAGGTAGAGACCCAGTACTTC. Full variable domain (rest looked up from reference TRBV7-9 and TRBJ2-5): DTGVSQNPRHKITKRGQNVTFRCDPISEHNRLYWYRQTLGQGPEFLTYFQNEAQLEKSRLLSDRFSAERPKGSFSTLEIQRTEQGDSAMYLCASSSPGSGGQVETQYFGPGTRLLVL.

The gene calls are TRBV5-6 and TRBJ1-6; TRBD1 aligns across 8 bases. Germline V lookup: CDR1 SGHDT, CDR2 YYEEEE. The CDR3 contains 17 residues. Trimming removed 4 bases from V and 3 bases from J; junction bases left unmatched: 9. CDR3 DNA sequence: TGTGCCAGCAGCCACATGGACAGGGAGGTCTATAATTCACCCCTCCACTTT. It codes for CASSHMDREVYNSPLHF.

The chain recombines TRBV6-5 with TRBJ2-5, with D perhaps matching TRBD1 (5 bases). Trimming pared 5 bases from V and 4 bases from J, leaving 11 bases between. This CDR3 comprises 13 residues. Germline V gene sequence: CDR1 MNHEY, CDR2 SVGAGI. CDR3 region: CASSDSPRETQYF. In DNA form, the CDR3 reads TGTGCCAGCAGTGACAGCCCGAGAGAGACCCAGTACTTC.

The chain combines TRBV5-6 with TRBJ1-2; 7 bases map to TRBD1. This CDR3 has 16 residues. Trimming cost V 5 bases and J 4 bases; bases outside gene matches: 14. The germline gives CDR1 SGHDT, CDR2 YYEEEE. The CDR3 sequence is CASRRTWAGGSYGYTF. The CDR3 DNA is TGTGCCAGCAGGCGGACTTGGGCAGGGGGGAGCTATGGCTACACCTTC.

The chain's CDR3 is CASSRGEVETQYF. CDR3 sequence (DNA): TGTGCCAGTAGTCGGGGTGAGGTGGAGACCCAGTACTTC. The chain employs TRBV19 and TRBJ2-5, with D perhaps TRBD2 (5 bases). Germline CDR1 and CDR2: LNHDA and SQIVND (reference sequence). V was pared by 5 bases and J by 5 bases, with 12 bases between. The CDR3 extends over 13 amino acids.

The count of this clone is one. As DNA, the CDR3 is TGTGCCGGCGATGAGAGCGGAGACCCCCACTCTGGAAACACCATATATTTT. It yields the protein CAGDESGDPHSGNTIYF. The gene calls are TRBV9 and TRBJ1-3; D not certain. The CDR3 runs 17 residues. CDR1 is SGDLS and CDR2 is YYNGEE in the germline V gene. V lost 10 bases and J lost 0, with 23 bases in between.

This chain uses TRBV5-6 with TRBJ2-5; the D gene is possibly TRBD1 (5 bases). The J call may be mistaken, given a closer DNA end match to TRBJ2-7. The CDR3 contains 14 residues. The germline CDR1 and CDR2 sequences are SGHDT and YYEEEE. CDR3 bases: TGTGCCAGCAGCTTAGGACAAAGCTCCTACGAGCAGTACTTC. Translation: CASSLGQSSYEQYF.

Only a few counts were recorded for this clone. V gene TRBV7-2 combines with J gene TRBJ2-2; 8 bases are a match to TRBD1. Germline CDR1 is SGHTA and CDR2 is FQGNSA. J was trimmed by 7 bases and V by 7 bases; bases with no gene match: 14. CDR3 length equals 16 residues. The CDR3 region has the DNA TGTGCCAGCACCTACGGGCAGGGGGCTGGGGGCGGGGAGCTGTTTTTT. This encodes CASTYGQGAGGGELFF.

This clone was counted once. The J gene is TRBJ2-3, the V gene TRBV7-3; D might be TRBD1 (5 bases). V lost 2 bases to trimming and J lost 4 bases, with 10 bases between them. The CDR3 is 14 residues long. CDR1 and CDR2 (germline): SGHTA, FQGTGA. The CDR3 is CASSLPGRPDTQYF. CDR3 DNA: TGTGCCAGCAGCTTACCAGGGCGCCCAGATACGCAGTATTTT.

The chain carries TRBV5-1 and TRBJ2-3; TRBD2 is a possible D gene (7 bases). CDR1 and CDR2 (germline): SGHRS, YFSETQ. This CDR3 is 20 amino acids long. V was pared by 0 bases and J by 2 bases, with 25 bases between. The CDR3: CASSLADVREDSWDTDTQYF. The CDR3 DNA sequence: TGCGCCAGCAGCTTGGCAGACGTTCGGGAGGACAGTTGGGACACAGATACGCAGTATTTT.

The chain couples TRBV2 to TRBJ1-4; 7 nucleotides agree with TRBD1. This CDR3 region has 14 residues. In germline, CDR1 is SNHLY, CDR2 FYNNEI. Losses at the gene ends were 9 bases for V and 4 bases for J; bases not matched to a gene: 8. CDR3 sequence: CASRRGQLNEKLFF. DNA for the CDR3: TGTGCCAGTCGGAGGGGGCAGCTTAATGAAAAACTGTTTTTT.

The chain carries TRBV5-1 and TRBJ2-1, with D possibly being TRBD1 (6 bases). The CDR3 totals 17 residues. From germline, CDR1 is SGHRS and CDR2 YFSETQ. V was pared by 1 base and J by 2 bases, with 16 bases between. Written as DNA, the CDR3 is TGCGCCAGCAGCTTGAAGGGGCAGGGGCTTGCCTACAATGAGCAGTTCTTC. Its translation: CASSLKGQGLAYNEQFF.

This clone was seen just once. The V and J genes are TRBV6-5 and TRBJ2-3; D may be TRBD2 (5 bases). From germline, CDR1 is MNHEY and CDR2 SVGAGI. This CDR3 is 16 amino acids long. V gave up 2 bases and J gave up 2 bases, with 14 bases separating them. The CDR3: CASSYQPGNPTDTQYF. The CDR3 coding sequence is TGTGCCAGCAGTTACCAACCGGGGAACCCCACAGATACGCAGTATTTT.

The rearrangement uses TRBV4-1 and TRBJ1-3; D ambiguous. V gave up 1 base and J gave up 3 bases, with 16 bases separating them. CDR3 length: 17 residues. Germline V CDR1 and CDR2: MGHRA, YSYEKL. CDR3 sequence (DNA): TGCGCCAGCAGCCAAGGGAGGCGGGCGGATGGTGGAAACACCATATATTTT. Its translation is CASSQGRRADGGNTIYF.

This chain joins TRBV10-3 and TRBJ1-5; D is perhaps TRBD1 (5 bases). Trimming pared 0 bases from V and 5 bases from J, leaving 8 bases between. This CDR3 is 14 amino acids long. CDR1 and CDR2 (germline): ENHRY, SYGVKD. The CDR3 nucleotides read TGTGCCATCAGTGAGTCCAGGGCTGATCAGCCCCAGCATTTT. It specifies CAISESRADQPQHF.